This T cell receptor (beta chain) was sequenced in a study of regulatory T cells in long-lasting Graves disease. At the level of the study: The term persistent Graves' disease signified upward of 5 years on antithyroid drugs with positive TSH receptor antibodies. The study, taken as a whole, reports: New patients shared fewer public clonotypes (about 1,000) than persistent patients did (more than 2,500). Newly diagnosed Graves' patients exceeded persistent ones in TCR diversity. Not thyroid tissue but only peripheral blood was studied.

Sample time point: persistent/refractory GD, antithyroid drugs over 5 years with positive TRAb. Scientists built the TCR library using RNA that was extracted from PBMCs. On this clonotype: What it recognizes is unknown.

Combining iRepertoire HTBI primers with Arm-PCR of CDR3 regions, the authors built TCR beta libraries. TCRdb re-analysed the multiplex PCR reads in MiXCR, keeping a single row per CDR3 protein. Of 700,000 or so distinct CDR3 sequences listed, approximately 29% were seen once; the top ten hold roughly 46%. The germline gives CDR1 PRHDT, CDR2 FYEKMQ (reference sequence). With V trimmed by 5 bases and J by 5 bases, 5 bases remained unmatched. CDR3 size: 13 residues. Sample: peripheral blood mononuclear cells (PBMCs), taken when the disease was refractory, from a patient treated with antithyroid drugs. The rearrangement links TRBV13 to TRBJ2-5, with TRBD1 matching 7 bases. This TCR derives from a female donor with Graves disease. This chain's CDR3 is CASSHDRVETQYF. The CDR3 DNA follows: TGTGCCAGCAGCCATGACAGGGTTGAGACCCAGTACTTC.